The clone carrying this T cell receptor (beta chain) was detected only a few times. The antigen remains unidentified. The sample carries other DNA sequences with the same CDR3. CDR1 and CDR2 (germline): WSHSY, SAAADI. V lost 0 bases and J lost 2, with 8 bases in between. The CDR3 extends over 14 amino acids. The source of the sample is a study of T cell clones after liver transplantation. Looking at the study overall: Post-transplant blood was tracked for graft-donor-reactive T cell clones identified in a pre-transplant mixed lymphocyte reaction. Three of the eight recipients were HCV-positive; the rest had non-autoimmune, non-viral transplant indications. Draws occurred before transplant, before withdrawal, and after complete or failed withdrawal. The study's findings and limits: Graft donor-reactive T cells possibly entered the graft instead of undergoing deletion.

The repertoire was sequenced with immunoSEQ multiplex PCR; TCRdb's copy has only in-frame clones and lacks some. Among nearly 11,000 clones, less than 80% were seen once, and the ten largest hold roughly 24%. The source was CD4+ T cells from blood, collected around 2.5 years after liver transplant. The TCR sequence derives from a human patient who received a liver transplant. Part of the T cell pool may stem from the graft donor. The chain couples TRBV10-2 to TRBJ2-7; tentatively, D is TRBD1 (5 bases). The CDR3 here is CASSESWGPYEQYF. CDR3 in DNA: TGCGCCAGCAGTGAGTCTTGGGGCCCCTACGAGCAGTACTTC.